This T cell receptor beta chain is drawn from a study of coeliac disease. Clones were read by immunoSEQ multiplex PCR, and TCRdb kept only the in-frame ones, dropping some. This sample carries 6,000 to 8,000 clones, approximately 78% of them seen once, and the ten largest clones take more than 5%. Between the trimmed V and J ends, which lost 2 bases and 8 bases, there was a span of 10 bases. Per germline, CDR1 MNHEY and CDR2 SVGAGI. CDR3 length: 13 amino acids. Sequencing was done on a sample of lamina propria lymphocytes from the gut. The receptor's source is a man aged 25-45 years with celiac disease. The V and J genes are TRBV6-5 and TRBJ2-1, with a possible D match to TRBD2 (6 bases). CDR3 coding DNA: TGTGCCAGCAGTTACGACCGGGAGCATGAGCAGTTCTTC. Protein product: CASSYDREHEQFF.